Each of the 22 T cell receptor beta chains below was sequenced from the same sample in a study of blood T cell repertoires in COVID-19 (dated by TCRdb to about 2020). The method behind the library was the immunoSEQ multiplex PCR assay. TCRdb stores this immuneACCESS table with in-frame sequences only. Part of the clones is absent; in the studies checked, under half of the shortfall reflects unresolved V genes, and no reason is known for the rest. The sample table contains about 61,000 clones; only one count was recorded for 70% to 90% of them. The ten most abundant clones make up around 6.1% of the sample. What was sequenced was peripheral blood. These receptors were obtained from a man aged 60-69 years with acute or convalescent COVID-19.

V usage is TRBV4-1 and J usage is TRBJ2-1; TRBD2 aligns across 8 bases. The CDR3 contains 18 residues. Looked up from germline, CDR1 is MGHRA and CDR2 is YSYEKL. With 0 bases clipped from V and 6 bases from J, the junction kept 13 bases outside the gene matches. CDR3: CASSQELPPGGPGNEQFF. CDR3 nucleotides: TGCGCCAGCAGCCAAGAACTCCCCCCGGGGGGGCCCGGCAATGAGCAGTTCTTC.

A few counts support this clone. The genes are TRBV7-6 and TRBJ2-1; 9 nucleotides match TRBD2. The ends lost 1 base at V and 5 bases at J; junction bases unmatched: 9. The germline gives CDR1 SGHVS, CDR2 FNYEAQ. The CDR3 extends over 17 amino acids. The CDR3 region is CASSLELIAGENNEQFF. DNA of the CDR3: TGTGCCAGCAGCTTAGAGTTAATAGCGGGGGAAAACAATGAGCAGTTCTTC.

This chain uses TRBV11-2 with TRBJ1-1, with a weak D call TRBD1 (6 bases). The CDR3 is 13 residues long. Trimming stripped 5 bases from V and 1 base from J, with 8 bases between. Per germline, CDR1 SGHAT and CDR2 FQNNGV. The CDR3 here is CASSRRGNTEAFF. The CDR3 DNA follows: TGTGCCAGCAGCCGCAGGGGGAACACTGAAGCTTTCTTT.

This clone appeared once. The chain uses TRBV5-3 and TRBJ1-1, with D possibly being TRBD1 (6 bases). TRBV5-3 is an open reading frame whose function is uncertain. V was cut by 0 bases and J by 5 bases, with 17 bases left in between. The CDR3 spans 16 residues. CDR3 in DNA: TGTGCCAGAAGCTTGGGGGACCACAGGGATGGTACTGAAGCTTTCTTT. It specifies CARSLGDHRDGTEAFF.

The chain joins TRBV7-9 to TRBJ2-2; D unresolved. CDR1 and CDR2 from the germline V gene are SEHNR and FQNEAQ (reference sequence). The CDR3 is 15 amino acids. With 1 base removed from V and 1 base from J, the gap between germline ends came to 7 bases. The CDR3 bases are TGTGCCAGCAGCTTAGTCCACAGGAACACCGGGGAGCTGTTTTTT. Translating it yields CASSLVHRNTGELFF.

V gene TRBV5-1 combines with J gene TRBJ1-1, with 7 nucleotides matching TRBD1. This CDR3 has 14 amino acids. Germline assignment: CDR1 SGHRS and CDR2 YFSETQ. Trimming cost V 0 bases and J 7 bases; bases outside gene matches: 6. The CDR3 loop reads CASSLGQGSYEAFF. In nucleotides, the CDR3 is TGCGCCAGCAGCTTGGGACAGGGTAGTTATGAAGCTTTCTTT.

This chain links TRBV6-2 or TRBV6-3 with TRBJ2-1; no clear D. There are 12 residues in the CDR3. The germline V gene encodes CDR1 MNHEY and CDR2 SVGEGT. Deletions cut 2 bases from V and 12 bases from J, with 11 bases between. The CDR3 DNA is TGTGCCAGCAGTTACGTCGGTCAGGTGCAGTTCTTC. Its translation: CASSYVGQVQFF.

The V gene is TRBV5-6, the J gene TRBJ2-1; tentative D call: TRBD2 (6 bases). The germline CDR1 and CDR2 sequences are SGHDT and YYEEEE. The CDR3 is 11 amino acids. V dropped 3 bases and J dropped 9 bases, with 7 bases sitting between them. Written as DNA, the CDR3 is TGTGCCAGCAGCTACGGGGGTGAGCAGTTCTTC. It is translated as CASSYGGEQFF.

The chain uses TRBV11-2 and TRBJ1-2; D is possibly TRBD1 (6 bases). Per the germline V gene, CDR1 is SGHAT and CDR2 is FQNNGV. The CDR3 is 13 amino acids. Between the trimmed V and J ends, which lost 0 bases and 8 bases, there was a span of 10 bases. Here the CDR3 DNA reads TGTGCCAGCAGCTTAGACAGGGGCAGAGGCTACACCTTC. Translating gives CASSLDRGRGYTF.

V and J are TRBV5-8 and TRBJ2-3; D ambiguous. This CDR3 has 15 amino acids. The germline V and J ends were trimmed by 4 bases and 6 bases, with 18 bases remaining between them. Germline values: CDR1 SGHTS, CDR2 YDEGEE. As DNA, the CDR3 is TGTGCCAGCAGCCCTGCTACGCCCTTCACGGATACGCAGTATTTT. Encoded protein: CASSPATPFTDTQYF.

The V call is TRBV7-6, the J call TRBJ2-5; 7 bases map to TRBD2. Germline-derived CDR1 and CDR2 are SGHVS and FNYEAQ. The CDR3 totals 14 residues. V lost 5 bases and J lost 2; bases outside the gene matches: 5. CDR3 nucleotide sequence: TGTGCCAGCAGCCTCATGGGGGGGCAAGAGACCCAGTACTTC. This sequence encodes CASSLMGGQETQYF.

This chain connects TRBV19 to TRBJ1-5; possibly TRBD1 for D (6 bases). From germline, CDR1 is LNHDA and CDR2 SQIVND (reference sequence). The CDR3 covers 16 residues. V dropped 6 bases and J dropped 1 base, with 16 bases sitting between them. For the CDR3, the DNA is TGTGCCAGTAGCGTTTCAGGGGTCGGGAGCAATCAGCCCCAGCATTTT. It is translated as CASSVSGVGSNQPQHF.

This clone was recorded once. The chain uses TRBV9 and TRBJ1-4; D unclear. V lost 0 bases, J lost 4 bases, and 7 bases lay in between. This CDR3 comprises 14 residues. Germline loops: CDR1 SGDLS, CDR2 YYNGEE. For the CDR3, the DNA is TGTGCCAGCAGCGTAGACCAGATTAATGAAAAACTGTTTTTT. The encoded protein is CASSVDQINEKLFF.

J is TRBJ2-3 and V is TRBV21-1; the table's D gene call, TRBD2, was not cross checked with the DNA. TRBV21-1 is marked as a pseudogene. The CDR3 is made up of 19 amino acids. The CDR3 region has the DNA TGTGCCAGCAGCAAAGCGGGGAAGACTAGCGGGGTATGCACAGATACGCAGTATTTT. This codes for CASSKAGKTSGVCTDTQYF.

CDR3 DNA sequence: TGCGCCAGCAGCCAAGGGGCTAGCGGGGAAGAGACCCAGTACTTC. Its translation: CASSQGASGEETQYF. The V gene is TRBV4-1, the J gene TRBJ2-5; TRBD2 aligns across 9 bases. CDR1 is MGHRA and CDR2 is YSYEKL in the germline V gene. The CDR3 is made up of 15 amino acids. Trimming at V came to 1 base and at J to 3 bases, leaving 3 bases not matched to a gene.

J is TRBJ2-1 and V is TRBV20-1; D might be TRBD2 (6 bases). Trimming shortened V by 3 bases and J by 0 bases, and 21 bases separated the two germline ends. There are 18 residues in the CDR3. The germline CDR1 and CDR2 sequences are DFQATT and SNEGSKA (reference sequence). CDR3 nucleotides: TGCAGTGCTAGTGGTCGGGTGCGCGGGGAGGACTCCTACAATGAGCAGTTCTTC. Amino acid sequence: CSASGRVRGEDSYNEQFF.

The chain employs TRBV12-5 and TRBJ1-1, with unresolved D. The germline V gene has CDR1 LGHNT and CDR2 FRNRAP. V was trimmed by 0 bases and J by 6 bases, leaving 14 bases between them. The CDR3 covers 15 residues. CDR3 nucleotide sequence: TGTGCTAGTGGTTTGGTACGACTGCCGGAGCCTGAAGCTTTCTTT. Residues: CASGLVRLPEPEAFF.

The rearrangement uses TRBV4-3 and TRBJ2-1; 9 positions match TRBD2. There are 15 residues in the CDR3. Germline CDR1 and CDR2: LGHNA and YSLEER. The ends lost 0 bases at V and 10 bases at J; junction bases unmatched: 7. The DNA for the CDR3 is TGCGCCAGCAGCCAAGACGCGCGGGGGGGCACCGAGCAGTTCTTC. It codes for CASSQDARGGTEQFF.

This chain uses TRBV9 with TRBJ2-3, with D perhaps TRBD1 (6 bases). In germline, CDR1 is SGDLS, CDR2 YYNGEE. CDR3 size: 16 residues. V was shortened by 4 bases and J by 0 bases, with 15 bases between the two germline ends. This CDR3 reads CASSPGTLASTDTQYF. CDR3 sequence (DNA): TGTGCCAGCAGCCCCGGGACATTGGCTAGCACAGATACGCAGTATTTT. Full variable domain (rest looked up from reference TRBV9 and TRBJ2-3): DSGVTQTPKHLITATGQRVTLRCSPRSGDLSVYWYQQSLDQGLQFLIQYYNGEERAKGNILERFSAQQFPDLHSELNLSSLELGDSALYFCASSPGTLASTDTQYFGPGTRLTVL.

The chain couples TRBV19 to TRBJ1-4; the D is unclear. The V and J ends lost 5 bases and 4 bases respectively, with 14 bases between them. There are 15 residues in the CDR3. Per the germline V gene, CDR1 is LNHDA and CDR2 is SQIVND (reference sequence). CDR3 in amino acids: CASSGSRRVNEKLFF. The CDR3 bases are TGTGCCAGTAGTGGATCCCGACGGGTTAATGAAAAACTGTTTTTT.

The CDR3 bases are TGTGCCAGCAGCGTAGCTCCAGGGAGGGATCAGCCCCAGCATTTT. Translated, it gives CASSVAPGRDQPQHF. This chain links TRBV9 with TRBJ1-5, with TRBD1 as a possible D gene (5 bases). Germline values: CDR1 SGDLS, CDR2 YYNGEE. V was trimmed by 0 bases and J by 5 bases, leaving 12 bases between them. This CDR3 region has 15 residues.

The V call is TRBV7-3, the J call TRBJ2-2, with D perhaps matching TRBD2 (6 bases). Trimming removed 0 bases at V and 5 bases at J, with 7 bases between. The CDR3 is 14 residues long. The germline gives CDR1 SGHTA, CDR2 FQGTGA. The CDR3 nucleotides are TGTGCCAGCAGCTTAACCGGAGGGACCGGGGAGCTGTTTTTT. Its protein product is CASSLTGGTGELFF.